What follows are 20 T cell receptor beta chains derived from one specimen sequenced in a study of T cells in Graves' hyperthyroidism and ophthalmopathy. It was RNA transcripts that yielded the amplified TCR beta CDR3 regions. The TCR CDR3 first-round RT-PCR relied on the HTBI primer set. In TCRdb, the multiplex PCR reads were re-called with MiXCR into one record per CDR3 protein. In the table there are about 620,000 distinct CDR3 sequences, about a sixth of which are singletons. The sequencing input was blood. The receptors come from a woman aged 25 to 39 with Graves' hyperthyroidism.

V and J are TRBV28 and TRBJ2-3; 9 bases map to TRBD2. Trimming removed 2 bases from V and 8 bases from J; junction bases left unmatched: 11. Germline V gene sequence: CDR1 MDHEN, CDR2 SYDVKM. The CDR3 spans 16 residues. CDR3 DNA sequence: TGTGCCAGCAGTTTAAGCGCGGGGGGGCGAGTTGGTACGCAGTATTTT. Amino acid sequence: CASSLSAGGRVGTQYF.

This clonotype was seen only once. This chain uses TRBV5-4 with TRBJ2-2; D remains ambiguous. The CDR3 is made up of 13 amino acids. The germline V gene encodes CDR1 SGHNT and CDR2 YYREEE (reference sequence). V shed 0 bases and J shed 5 bases, with 5 bases lying between them. CDR3 residues: CASSLVQTGELFF. DNA for the CDR3: TGTGCCAGCAGCTTGGTCCAGACCGGGGAGCTGTTTTTT.

This clonotype was recorded at least ten times. The chain combines TRBV18 with TRBJ2-1; TRBD2 matches at 7 bases. The CDR3 spans 14 residues. The ends lost 5 bases at V and 9 bases at J; junction bases unmatched: 10. The V gene's germline CDR1 is KGHSH and CDR2 LQKENI. The CDR3 loop is CASSNQGGVSEQFF. The DNA of the CDR3 is TGTGCCAGCTCAAACCAGGGAGGGGTCAGTGAGCAGTTCTTC.

This clonotype was counted ten times or more. The chain couples TRBV12-3 or TRBV12-4 to TRBJ2-2; TRBD1 aligns across 11 bases. This CDR3 contains 15 residues. V gave up 3 bases and J gave up 5 bases; unmatched junction bases: 2. This CDR3 is CASSLGQGGTGELFF. CDR3 coding DNA: TGTGCCAGCAGTTTGGGACAGGGGGGTACCGGGGAGCTGTTTTTT.

The chain links TRBV24-1 to TRBJ2-7; D may be TRBD2 (5 bases). Trimming took off 4 bases at V and 3 bases at J, with 9 bases between the two ends. This CDR3 comprises 13 residues. Germline CDR1 KGHDR, CDR2 SFDVKD. In DNA, the CDR3 is TGTGCCACCAGTGACGGGGTCCGCTACGAGCAGTACTTC. Translating gives CATSDGVRYEQYF.

Of note for this clonotype: This clone may be a read error of a much larger clone one base away. The J gene is TRBJ2-7, the V gene TRBV5-1, with TRBD2 as a possible D gene (5 bases). Germline values: CDR1 SGHRS, CDR2 YFSETQ. CDR3 length: 14 amino acids. For the CDR3, the DNA is TGCGCCAGCAGAACACATTGGGAGACGTACGAGCAGTGCTTC. This encodes CASRTHWETYEQCF.

V and J are TRBV5-1 and TRBJ2-3, with 10 bases aligning to TRBD2. Losses at the gene ends were 1 base for V and 4 bases for J; bases not matched to a gene: 9. The CDR3 runs to 17 residues. CDR1 SGHRS and CDR2 YFSETQ come from the germline V gene. The CDR3 DNA sequence: TGCGCCAGCAGCTTGAATCTTGCTAGCGGGAGCCCAGATACGCAGTATTTT. Amino acids: CASSLNLASGSPDTQYF.

This clonotype has only a few counts. The rearrangement links TRBV6-5 to TRBJ1-5; D is ambiguous. Trimming cost V 2 bases and J 2 bases, with 13 bases left between them. The CDR3 is 16 residues long. Germline V gene sequence: CDR1 MNHEY, CDR2 SVGAGI. The CDR3 spells CASSYASRRRNQPQHF. For the CDR3, the DNA is TGTGCCAGCAGTTACGCCAGCCGACGACGCAATCAGCCCCAGCATTTT.

This clonotype was detected many times. The chain couples TRBV28 to TRBJ2-3; 8 positions agree with TRBD2. The CDR3 loop spans 14 amino acids. V trimming: 7 bases; J trimming: 3 bases; junction bases outside the gene matches: 6. Germline-derived CDR1 and CDR2 are MDHEN and SYDVKM. The CDR3 reads CASKAGVGTDTQYF. The CDR3 DNA follows: TGTGCCAGCAAAGCGGGAGTTGGTACAGATACGCAGTATTTT.

This clonotype showed up many times. This chain connects TRBV7-8 to TRBJ2-7; 10 positions match TRBD1. This CDR3 spans 13 amino acids. The germline gives CDR1 SGHVS, CDR2 FQNEAQ. V was pared by 5 bases and J by 7 bases, with 5 bases of the junction left unmatched. The CDR3 nucleotides are TGTGCCAGCAGCGCCGACAGGGGGCGGGAGCAGTACTTC. Residues: CASSADRGREQYF.

This clonotype appeared many times. V gene TRBV7-9 combines with J gene TRBJ2-5; D uncertain. Germline V gene data show CDR1 as SEHNR and CDR2 as FQNEAQ (reference sequence). The CDR3 consists of 12 residues. V was trimmed by 10 bases and J by 0 bases, leaving 9 bases between them. CDR3 nucleotides: TGTGCCACGGACGGAAACCAAGAGACCCAGTACTTC. Amino acids: CATDGNQETQYF.

The rearrangement uses TRBV20-1 and TRBJ2-1; the D gene is possibly TRBD2 (5 bases). The CDR3 is made up of 17 amino acids. Germline V CDR1 and CDR2: DFQATT, SNEGSKA (reference sequence). Trimming pared 0 bases from V and 3 bases from J, leaving 18 bases between. The CDR3 reads CSARDLRAGLFYNEQFF. As DNA, the CDR3 is TGCAGTGCTAGAGATCTGAGGGCGGGCCTTTTCTACAATGAGCAGTTCTTC.

The chain has TRBV10-2 and TRBJ2-1, with 9 bases fitting TRBD1. V gave up 7 bases and J gave up 7 bases; unmatched junction bases: 17. Germline assignment: CDR1 WSHSY and CDR2 SAAADI. This CDR3 is built from 17 residues. In DNA, the CDR3 is TGCGCCAGCACCCCCAGCCCCACAGGACAGGGGAGGAATGAGCAGTTCTTC. Protein sequence: CASTPSPTGQGRNEQFF.

This clonotype was counted ten times or more. The chain couples TRBV2 to TRBJ2-2; the match to TRBD1 covers 8 bases. This CDR3 has 15 residues. Trimming at V came to 7 bases and at J to 0 bases, leaving 4 bases not matched to a gene. Germline-derived CDR1 and CDR2 are SNHLY and FYNNEI. The CDR3 bases are TGTGCCAGCACCGGACAGGGAACGAACACCGGGGAGCTGTTTTTT. Translating gives CASTGQGTNTGELFF.

This clonotype was recorded at least ten times. This chain uses TRBV10-3 with TRBJ2-1; 7 bases fit TRBD2. This CDR3 is built from 15 residues. The V and J ends lost 4 bases and 4 bases, in that order; junction bases with no gene match: 7. Per the germline V gene, CDR1 is ENHRY and CDR2 is SYGVKD. The CDR3 loop reads CAISAGTTRYNEQFF. The CDR3 DNA reads as TGTGCCATCAGTGCGGGGACTACTAGATACAATGAGCAGTTCTTC.

The chain employs TRBV30 and TRBJ2-5; D not certain. The V gene lost 0 bases and the J gene lost 5 bases, with 10 bases spanning the gap. Germline V gene data show CDR1 as GTSNPN and CDR2 as SVGIG (reference sequence). The CDR3 consists of 13 residues. CDR3 protein: CAWSVLLRETQYF. The CDR3 nucleotides read TGTGCCTGGAGTGTACTCTTGAGGGAGACCCAGTACTTC.

V usage is TRBV19 and J usage is TRBJ1-5, with 7 bases that match TRBD1. Germline CDR1 is LNHDA and CDR2 is SQIVND (reference sequence). The V and J ends lost 1 base and 3 bases, in that order; junction bases with no gene match: 6. The length of the CDR3 is 16 residues. The CDR3 protein is CASSIGTGWPNQPQHF. Here the CDR3 DNA reads TGTGCCAGTAGTATAGGGACAGGATGGCCCAATCAGCCCCAGCATTTT.

The chain joins TRBV9 to TRBJ1-1; D remains unclear. The ends were cut back, 0 bases at V and 1 base at J, with 7 bases in the middle. The CDR3 has 14 residues. The germline gives CDR1 SGDLS, CDR2 YYNGEE. The CDR3 DNA reads TGTGCCAGCAGCGTAGTTTACGGGAACACTGAAGCTTTCTTT. This codes for CASSVVYGNTEAFF.

On this clonotype itself: A single base separates this from a much larger clone, so it may be a read error. The chain carries TRBV12-3 or TRBV12-4 and TRBJ2-5, with 7 bases identical to TRBD1. The CDR3 is made up of 14 amino acids. J was trimmed by 5 bases and V by 6 bases; bases with no gene match: 9. CDR3 in DNA: TGTGCCAGCAGCGCAGGGGGTCCGTCGGAGACCCAGTACTTC. This gives the protein CASSAGGPSETQYF.

The chain links TRBV6-1 to TRBJ2-2; D may match TRBD1 or TRBD2 (6 bases each). Germline V gene lookup returns CDR1 MNHNS and CDR2 SASEGT. V gave up 7 bases and J gave up 5 bases, with 11 bases separating them. The CDR3 runs to 13 residues. The DNA of the CDR3 is TGTGCCAGCACCATAGGGGGGACCGGGGAGCTGTTTTTT. Protein: CASTIGGTGELFF.